This TCR beta chain was sequenced during a study of blood T cell repertoires in COVID-19. Study context: Acute and convalescent COVID-19 specimens originated in the United States, Italy and Spain. T cells, B-cell-depleted T cells, or PBMCs supplied cDNA or gDNA.

This table comes from immunoSEQ multiplex PCR, and its TCRdb copy is limited to in-frame clones, with some not included. Of roughly 100,000 clones detected, roughly 79% appear once; the ten largest clones hold around 5.2%. The J segment lost 0 bases and the V segment lost 3 bases, leaving 2 bases of the junction unmatched. Per the germline V gene, CDR1 is MGHRA and CDR2 is YSYEKL. CDR3 size: 17 residues. This TCR came from a man at least 80 years old with COVID-19, enrolled during active disease. V gene TRBV4-1 combines with J gene TRBJ2-1, with 13 bases that match TRBD2. The sequenced material came from peripheral blood. In DNA form, the CDR3 reads TGCGCCAGCAGCCAGAGGACTAGCGGGAGCTCCTACAATGAGCAGTTCTTC. Residues: CASSQRTSGSSYNEQFF.